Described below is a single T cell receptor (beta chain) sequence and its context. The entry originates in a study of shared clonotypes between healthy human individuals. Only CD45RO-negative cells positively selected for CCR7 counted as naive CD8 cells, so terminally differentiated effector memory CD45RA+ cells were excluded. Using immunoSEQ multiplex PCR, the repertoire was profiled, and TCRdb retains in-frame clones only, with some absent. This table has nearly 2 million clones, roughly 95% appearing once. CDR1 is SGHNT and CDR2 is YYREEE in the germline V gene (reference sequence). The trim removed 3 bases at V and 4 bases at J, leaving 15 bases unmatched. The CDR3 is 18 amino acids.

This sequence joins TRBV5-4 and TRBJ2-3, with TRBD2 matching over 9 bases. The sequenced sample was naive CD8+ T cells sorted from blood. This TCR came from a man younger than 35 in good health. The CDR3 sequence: CASSWGGIAGEGADTQYF. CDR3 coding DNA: TGTGCCAGCAGCTGGGGGGGGATAGCGGGAGAAGGGGCAGATACGCAGTATTTT.